Following are 14 T cell receptor beta chains from one sample sequenced in a study of spatial heterogeneity in lung cancer (dated by TCRdb to 2018 to 2020). Receptor libraries were prepared by 5' RACE. The instrument was a NextSeq 500. TCRdb redid the processing of the public reads, applying fastp at Q25 and MiXCR, and retained in-frame beta chains. Every entry covers one CDR3 protein and lists the most common genes and DNA from its rows. Present in this sample are approximately 7,100 distinct CDR3 sequences, roughly 12% of which were seen just once. Jointly, the top ten make up 22% of the sample. What the research found in general, with its limitations: The number of expanded intratumoral alpha and beta TCRs correlated with the tumor nonsynonymous mutation count.

No antigens are known for them. The meaning of the sample's time point label: sample taken at primary tumor resection. Material: lung tumor tissue, obtained at surgery. The origin of the receptors is a male donor with early-stage non-small cell lung cancer.

This clonotype has just a few counts. In a library made to pick up alpha chains, this beta chain is a stray read with a size that means little. The genes are TRBV6-5 and TRBJ2-1, with D possibly TRBD2 on 6 matching bases. V shed 0 bases and J shed 0 bases, with 9 bases lying between them. The CDR3 consists of 16 residues. Per the germline V gene, CDR1 is MNHEY and CDR2 is SVGAGI. Here the CDR3 reads CASSYSGGSSYNEQFF. The CDR3 nucleotides read TGTGCCAGCAGTTACTCGGGGGGAAGCTCCTACAATGAGCAGTTCTTC.

In this sample, this clonotype turned up once. In a library made to pick up alpha chains, this beta chain is a stray read with a size that means little. J is TRBJ2-7 and V is TRBV28, with a possible D match to TRBD1 (7 bases). CDR1 and CDR2 (germline): MDHEN, SYDVKM. The CDR3 contains 14 residues. With 5 bases removed from V and 6 bases from J, the gap between germline ends came to 17 bases. The chain's CDR3 is CASSTLGTAGEQYF. For the CDR3, the DNA is TGTGCCAGCAGTACCCTTGGGACAGCGGGCGAGCAGTACTTC. The entire variable domain, with the rest obtained from reference TRBV28 and TRBJ2-7, is as follows: DVKVTQSSRYLVKRTGEKVFLECVQDMDHENMFWYRQDPGLGLRLIYFSYDVKMKEKGDIPEGYSVSREKKERFSLILESASTNQTSMYLCASSTLGTAGEQYFGPGTRLTVT.

With regard to this clonotype: For a library built for alpha chains, this beta chain is a stray read; little rests on its size. The V gene is TRBV20-1, the J gene TRBJ2-3, with unresolved D. Germline lookup yields CDR1 DFQATT and CDR2 SNEGSKA (reference sequence). V lost 0 bases, J lost 2 bases, and 6 bases lay in between. The CDR3 extends over 13 amino acids. This CDR3 is CSARDTLTDTQYF. CDR3 sequence (DNA): TGCAGTGCTAGAGATACGCTCACAGATACGCAGTATTTT.

This clonotype turned up a few times. This beta chain appears as a stray read in a library generated for alpha chains; its size is not informative. The genes are TRBV12-3 or TRBV12-4 and TRBJ2-7; TRBD1 is a possible D gene (5 bases). Trimming pared 2 bases from V and 3 bases from J, leaving 5 bases between. The CDR3 extends over 12 amino acids. CDR3 amino acids: CASSLQGYEQYF. The CDR3 DNA reads as TGTGCCAGCAGTTTACAGGGCTACGAGCAGTACTTC.

A word on this clonotype: The size of this beta chain means little, since it is a stray read in a library made for alpha chains. J is TRBJ2-3 and V is TRBV11-2; D is ambiguous. The CDR3 extends over 15 amino acids. The germline V gene encodes CDR1 SGHAT and CDR2 FQNNGV. Trimming removed 5 bases from V and 0 bases from J, with 12 bases in between. CDR3: CASSRASGSTDTQYF. CDR3 coding DNA: TGTGCCAGCAGCCGAGCCTCCGGGAGCACAGATACGCAGTATTTT. The whole variable domain, remainder taken from reference TRBV11-2 and TRBJ2-3, is EAGVAQSPRYKIIEKRQSVAFWCNPISGHATLYWYQQILGQGPKLLIQFQNNGVVDDSQLPKDRFSAERLKGVDSTLKIQPAKLEDSAVYLCASSRASGSTDTQYFGPGTRLTVL.

This clonotype was counted many times. A library made for alpha chains picked up this beta chain off target, so its size means little. V gene TRBV7-4 combines with J gene TRBJ2-1; TRBD1 matches at 9 bases. CDR3 length equals 13 residues. V trimming: 5 bases; J trimming: 8 bases; junction bases outside the gene matches: 4. Germline loops: CDR1 SGHVT, CDR2 SQSDAQ. The CDR3 loop is CASSRGQGDEQFF. CDR3 coding DNA: TGTGCCAGCAGCCGGGGACAGGGCGATGAGCAGTTCTTC.

This clonotype is medium-sized (0.01 to 0.1%) within its sample. Since it is a stray read in a library aimed at alpha chains, this beta chain has a size that is not meaningful. The chain links TRBV12-3 or TRBV12-4 to TRBJ1-4; D remains ambiguous. The length of the CDR3 is 12 residues. V lost 6 bases to trimming and J lost 8 bases, with 10 bases between them. Written as DNA, the CDR3 is TGTGCCAGCAGCTTCAAAGGCGAAAAACTGTTTTTT. This sequence encodes CASSFKGEKLFF.

This clonotype has at least ten counts. This beta chain is a stray read from a library made for alpha chains; its abundance is not meaningful. The V call is TRBV2, the J call TRBJ1-1; perhaps TRBD1 as D (6 bases). Germline V gene data show CDR1 as SNHLY and CDR2 as FYNNEI. This CDR3 comprises 15 residues. V gave up 3 bases and J gave up 0 bases, with 11 bases separating them. The CDR3 region is CASSEGGQVNTEAFF. CDR3 sequence (DNA): TGTGCCAGCAGTGAGGGGGGCCAGGTGAACACTGAAGCTTTCTTT.

By its share, this clonotype is medium-sized. This beta chain came through as a stray read in a library set up for alpha chains, and its size says little. This chain joins TRBV6-5 and TRBJ2-2, with TRBD2 identical over 9 bases. The CDR3 runs to 14 residues. Germline V gives CDR1 MNHEY, CDR2 SVGAGI. J lost 8 bases, V lost 5 bases, and 6 bases had no gene match. The CDR3 spells CASSPTSGQGELFF. The DNA for the CDR3 is TGTGCCAGCAGTCCGACTAGCGGACAAGGGGAGCTGTTTTTT.

In its sample, this clonotype was seen many times. Little can be read into the size of this beta chain, an off-target read in a library designed for alpha chains. This chain links TRBV28 with TRBJ2-7; TRBD2 aligns across 9 bases. Germline CDR1 is MDHEN and CDR2 is SYDVKM. The CDR3 has 19 amino acids. V gave up 1 base and J gave up 4 bases; unmatched junction bases: 17. The DNA for the CDR3 is TGTGCCAGCAGTTTATTAGGGCTAGCGGGGAGCCAGAGGCCTTACGAGCAGTACTTC. Translation: CASSLLGLAGSQRPYEQYF.

Sample share makes this clonotype medium-sized. The library was designed around alpha chains, so this beta chain is a stray read whose abundance carries little weight. The chain joins TRBV14 to TRBJ2-1, with a possible D match to TRBD1 (5 bases). Germline V gene sequence: CDR1 SGHDN, CDR2 FVKESK. Trimming took off 0 bases at V and 5 bases at J, with 11 bases between the two ends. This CDR3 has 15 residues. The CDR3 bases are TGTGCCAGCAGCCAAGATTATGGGGCTCACAATGAGCAGTTCTTC. It specifies CASSQDYGAHNEQFF.

This clonotype has at least ten counts. This beta chain lies outside the target of a library built for alpha chains; its clone size means little. V is TRBV18 and J is TRBJ1-6, with D perhaps TRBD1 (5 bases). This CDR3 comprises 13 residues. From germline, CDR1 is KGHSH and CDR2 LQKENI. V dropped 2 bases and J dropped 8 bases, with 7 bases sitting between them. The CDR3 region has the DNA TGTGCCAGCTCACCAATAGGGGATTCACCCCTCCACTTT. It specifies CASSPIGDSPLHF.

Comments on this clonotype: This beta chain turned up in a library designed for alpha chains; as an off-target read, its abundance says little. The chain joins TRBV27 to TRBJ1-1, with 7 bases lining up with TRBD1. J gave up 2 bases and V 2 bases, and 2 bases lay outside the gene matches. CDR3 length: 14 residues. CDR1 and CDR2 from the germline V gene are MNHEY and SMNVEV (reference sequence). The CDR3 sequence: CASSLKGANTEAFF. The CDR3 bases are TGTGCCAGCAGTTTAAAGGGGGCAAACACTGAAGCTTTCTTT.

This clonotype is large. This beta chain lies outside the target of a library built for alpha chains; its clone size means little. The CDR3 here is CSARIVQGGYEQYF. As DNA, the CDR3 is TGCAGTGCTAGAATAGTCCAGGGTGGCTACGAGCAGTACTTC. V and J are TRBV20-1 and TRBJ2-7; the D gene is possibly TRBD1 (5 bases). The CDR3 contains 14 residues. The V end was cut by 2 bases, the J end by 3 bases, with 14 bases between. Germline CDR1 and CDR2: DFQATT and SNEGSKA (reference sequence).